This TCR beta chain was identified during a study of cytomegalovirus exposure and HLA in healthy donors. The table came from immunoSEQ multiplex PCR; TCRdb's copy has only in-frame clones and leaves some out. This sample has over 85,000 clones, with 88% found just once. Donors came from a validation cohort of over a hundred subjects, distinct from the first 666-subject cohort. With respect to this clone: Antigen: not known.

Study-wide results and caveats: First-cohort TCR clusters tended to co-occur in the 90 to 150 validation repertoires, a later analysis found. Reportedly, diagnosis of cytomegalovirus status by the classifier showed high specificity and sensitivity. Researchers catalogued about 150 TCR beta chains as cytomegalovirus-associated.

The CDR3 sequence is 13 residues long. Between the trimmed V and J ends, which lost 7 bases and 0 bases, there was a span of 9 bases. Germline CDR1 MNHNY, CDR2 SVGAGI (reference sequence). The clonotype originates from a woman in her twenties or thirties in good health and CMV-seropositive. Sequencing input: PBMCs. The chain carries TRBV6-6 and TRBJ1-1, with a possible D match to TRBD1 (6 bases). The CDR3 is CASTRGMNTEAFF. The CDR3 coding sequence is TGTGCCAGCACCAGGGGAATGAACACTGAAGCTTTCTTT.